Reported below is one TCR beta chain. Its antigen is undetermined. The data stem from a study of cytomegalovirus exposure and HLA in healthy donors. Study information: An analysis done earlier identified almost 120 million unique TCR beta sequences from about 179 million T cells.

Germline CDR1 MNHNS, CDR2 SASEGT. Trimming removed 4 bases from V and 1 base from J; junction bases left unmatched: 4. This CDR3 spans 14 amino acids. Whole-study findings and limits: Sequences of the TCR beta chain were said to predict the HLA-A and HLA-B alleles of most subjects accurately. Researchers reported that a few CMV-associated chains were confirmed in vitro as CMV antigen-specific. A reported reduction in N-insertions relative to the roughly 710-donor mean was seen in an Asian-associated ancestry cluster in a later analysis.

Researchers ran the PCR with 60 Vbeta and 13 Jbeta primers. Only in-frame clones appear in the TCRdb table, and some are missing; sequencing was by immunoSEQ multiplex PCR. The sample includes tens of thousands of clones. Specimen: PBMCs. This clonotype originated in a man aged 45-65 years in good health and CMV-seropositive. The V gene is TRBV6-1, the J gene TRBJ2-7; 7 bases align to TRBD1. The chain's CDR3 is CASSAGTESYEQYV. CDR3 in DNA: TGTGCCAGCAGTGCCGGGACAGAATCCTACGAGCAGTACGTC.